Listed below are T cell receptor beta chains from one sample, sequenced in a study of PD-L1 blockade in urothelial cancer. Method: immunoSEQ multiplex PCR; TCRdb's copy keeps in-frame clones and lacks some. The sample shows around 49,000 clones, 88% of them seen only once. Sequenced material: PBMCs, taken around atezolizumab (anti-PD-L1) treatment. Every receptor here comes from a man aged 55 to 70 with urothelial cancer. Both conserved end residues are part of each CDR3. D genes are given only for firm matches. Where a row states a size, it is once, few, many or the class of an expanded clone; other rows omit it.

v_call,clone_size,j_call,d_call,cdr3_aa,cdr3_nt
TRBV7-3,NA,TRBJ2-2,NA,CASSSSNTGELFF,TGTGCCAGCAGCTCATCCAACACCGGGGAGCTGTTTTTT
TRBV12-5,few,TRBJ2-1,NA,CASGSSRDTHNEQFF,TGTGCTAGTGGTTCCTCCCGGGACACCCACAATGAGCAGTTCTTC
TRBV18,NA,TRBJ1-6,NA,CASSPGQNNSPLHF,TGTGCCAGCTCCCCAGGGCAGAATAATTCACCCCTCCACTTT
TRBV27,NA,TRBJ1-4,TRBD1,CASSSGQVYNEKLFF,TGTGCCAGCAGTTCTGGACAGGTTTATAATGAAAAACTGTTTTTT
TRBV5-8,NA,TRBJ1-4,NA,CASSFQGFANEKLFF,TGTGCCAGCAGCTTTCAGGGGTTCGCTAATGAAAAACTGTTTTTT
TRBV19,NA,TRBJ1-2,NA,CASSIGQGYGYTF,TGTGCCAGTAGTATAGGGCAGGGCTATGGCTACACCTTC
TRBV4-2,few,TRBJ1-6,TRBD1,CASSLPTGGSSPLHF,TGTGCCAGCAGCCTACCCACAGGGGGAAGTTCACCCCTCCACTTT
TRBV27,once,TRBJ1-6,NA,CASSPPAWRGSPLHF,TGTGCCAGCAGTCCACCGGCCTGGAGGGGTTCACCCCTCCACTTT
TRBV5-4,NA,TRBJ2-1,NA,CASSLIRGRYNEQFF,TGTGCCAGCAGCTTGATCAGGGGCAGGTACAATGAGCAGTTCTTC
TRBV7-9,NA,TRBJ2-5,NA,CASSPIGGQETQYF,TGTGCCAGCAGCCCCATCGGAGGGCAAGAGACCCAGTACTTC
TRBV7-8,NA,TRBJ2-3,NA,CASSPGTLWTASTDTQYF,TGTGCCAGCAGCCCCGGTACTCTCTGGACAGCTAGCACAGATACGCAGTATTTT
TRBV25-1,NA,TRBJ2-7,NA,CASKEGRISYEQYF,TGTGCCAGCAAGGAAGGCAGGATCTCCTACGAGCAGTACTTC
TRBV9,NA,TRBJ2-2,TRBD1,CASSVSGQGPGELFF,TGTGCCAGCAGCGTATCGGGACAGGGGCCCGGGGAGCTGTTTTTT
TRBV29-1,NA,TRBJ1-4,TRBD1,CSVTRQGALEKLFF,TGCAGCGTTACTCGACAGGGGGCTTTGGAAAAACTGTTTTTT
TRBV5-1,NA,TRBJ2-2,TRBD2,CASSWRGLAGATNTGELFF,TGCGCCAGCAGCTGGAGGGGACTAGCGGGAGCCACGAACACCGGGGAGCTGTTTTTT
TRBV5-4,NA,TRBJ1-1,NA,CASSLGQGLNTEAFF,TGTGCCAGCAGCTTGGGGCAGGGATTGAACACTGAAGCTTTCTTT
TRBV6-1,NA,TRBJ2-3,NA,CASSESRSTDTQYF,TGTGCCAGCAGTGAATCCAGGAGCACAGATACGCAGTATTTT
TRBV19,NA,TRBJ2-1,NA,CASSSSTGGESSYNEQFF,TGTGCCAGTAGCTCGTCAACGGGGGGCGAGAGCTCCTACAATGAGCAGTTCTTC
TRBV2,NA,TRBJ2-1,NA,CASSELAGFADEQFF,TGTGCCAGCAGTGAATTGGCGGGATTTGCGGATGAGCAGTTCTTC
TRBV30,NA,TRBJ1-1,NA,CALRRQDTNTEAFF,TGTGCCTTACGAAGACAGGATACTAACACTGAAGCTTTCTTT
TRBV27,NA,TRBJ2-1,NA,CASSFDRLSYNEQFF,TGTGCCAGCAGTTTCGACAGGTTATCCTACAATGAGCAGTTCTTC
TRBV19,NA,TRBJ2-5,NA,CASKRGRVDGETQYF,TGTGCCAGTAAAAGGGGCAGGGTGGATGGAGAGACCCAGTACTTC
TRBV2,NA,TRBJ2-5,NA,CASSEDPGTTETQYF,TGTGCCAGCAGTGAAGATCCAGGAACGACAGAGACCCAGTACTTC
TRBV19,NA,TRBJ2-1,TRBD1,CASSPLGQRYNEQFF,TGTGCCAGTAGTCCGTTGGGACAGAGATACAATGAGCAGTTCTTC
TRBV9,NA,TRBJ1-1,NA,CASSTSGGKMRNTEAFF,TGTGCCAGCAGCACAAGTGGGGGGAAAATGAGGAACACTGAAGCTTTCTTT
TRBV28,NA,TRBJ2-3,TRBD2,CASSFPTSGSSGDTQYF,TGTGCCAGCAGTTTCCCGACTAGCGGGTCCTCTGGGGATACGCAGTATTTT
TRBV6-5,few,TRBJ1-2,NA,CASSYQGTSGYTF,TGTGCCAGCAGTTACCAGGGGACAAGCGGCTACACCTTC
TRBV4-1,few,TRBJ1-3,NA,CASSQERRASGNTIYF,TGCGCCAGCAGCCAAGAAAGGAGGGCCTCTGGAAACACCATATATTTT
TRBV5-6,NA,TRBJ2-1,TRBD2,CASSLAGLAGIEQFF,TGTGCCAGCAGCTTGGCCGGACTAGCGGGTATAGAGCAGTTCTTC
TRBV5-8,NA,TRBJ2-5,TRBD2,CASSKGLAGGIQETQYF,TGTGCCAGCAGCAAGGGACTAGCGGGAGGGATACAAGAGACCCAGTACTTC
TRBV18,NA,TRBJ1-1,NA,CASSPWARENTEAFF,TGTGCCAGCTCACCGTGGGCCAGGGAGAACACTGAAGCTTTCTTT
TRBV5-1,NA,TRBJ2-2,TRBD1,CASRSAQGQVNWPGELFF,TGCGCCAGCAGATCTGCCCAGGGACAGGTCAATTGGCCCGGGGAGCTGTTTTTT
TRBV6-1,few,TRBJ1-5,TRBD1,CASGDRASNQPQHF,TGTGCCAGCGGGGACAGGGCTAGCAATCAGCCCCAGCATTTT
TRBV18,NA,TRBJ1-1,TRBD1,CASSPIDRGTEAFF,TGTGCCAGCTCACCGATTGACAGGGGGACTGAAGCTTTCTTT
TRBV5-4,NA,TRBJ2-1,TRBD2,CASSLDGRADNEQFF,TGTGCCAGCAGCTTGGACGGGAGGGCCGATAATGAGCAGTTCTTC
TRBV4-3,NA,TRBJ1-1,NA,CASSQDLSSGTEAFF,TGCGCCAGCAGCCAAGATTTGTCCTCGGGGACTGAAGCTTTCTTT
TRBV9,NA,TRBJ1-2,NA,CASSVGAGRSNYGYTF,TGTGCCAGCAGCGTAGGGGCAGGGCGATCTAACTATGGCTACACCTTC
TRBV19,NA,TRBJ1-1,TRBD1,CASRDPGQGLRNTEAFF,TGTGCCAGTAGAGACCCGGGACAGGGGCTGAGGAACACTGAAGCTTTCTTT
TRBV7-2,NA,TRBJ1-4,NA,CASSLGQGVTNEKLFF,TGTGCCAGCAGCCTAGGGCAAGGGGTTACGAATGAAAAACTGTTTTTT
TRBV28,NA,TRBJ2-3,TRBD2,CASSRTAGTSGSLTDTQYF,TGTGCCAGCAGTCGGACAGCCGGGACTAGCGGGAGTCTGACAGATACGCAGTATTTT
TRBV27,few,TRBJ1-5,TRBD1,CASSATGTGIMINQPQHF,TGTGCCAGCAGTGCCACCGGGACAGGGATCATGATCAATCAGCCCCAGCATTTT
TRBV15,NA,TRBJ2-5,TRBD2,CATSGLAGETQYF,TGTGCCACCAGCGGACTAGCTGGAGAGACCCAGTACTTC
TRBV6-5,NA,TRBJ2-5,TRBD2,CASSYSGAGGGETQYF,TGTGCCAGCAGTTACTCGGGAGCGGGAGGGGGAGAGACCCAGTACTTC
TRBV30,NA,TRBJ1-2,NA,CAWKHRGNYGYTF,TGTGCCTGGAAACACCGGGGGAACTATGGCTACACCTTC
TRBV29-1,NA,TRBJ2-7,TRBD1,CSVRQGAYEQYF,TGCAGCGTTCGACAGGGGGCCTACGAGCAGTACTTC
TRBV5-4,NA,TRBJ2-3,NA,CASSPPRSPDTQYF,TGTGCCAGCAGCCCCCCGAGGAGCCCAGATACGCAGTATTTT
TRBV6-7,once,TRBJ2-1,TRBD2,CASSWGLAGEAYNEQFF,TGTGCCAGCTCCTGGGGGCTAGCGGGAGAAGCCTACAATGAGCAGTTCTTC
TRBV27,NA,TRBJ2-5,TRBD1,CASSSLLTGTDVSETQYF,TGTGCCAGCAGTTCCCTTCTTACCGGGACAGACGTAAGCGAGACCCAGTACTTC
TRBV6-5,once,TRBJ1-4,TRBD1,CASSYSNRGNEKLFF,TGTGCCAGCAGTTACTCGAACAGGGGTAATGAAAAACTGTTTTTT
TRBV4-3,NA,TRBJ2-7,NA,CASSQYVTGDSYEQYF,TGCGCCAGCAGCCAATACGTCACCGGGGATTCCTACGAGCAGTACTTC
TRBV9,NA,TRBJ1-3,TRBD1,CASSSRTGADSGNTIYF,TGTGCCAGCAGCTCCAGGACAGGGGCTGACTCTGGAAACACCATATATTTT
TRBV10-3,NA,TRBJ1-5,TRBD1,CAISDRTGFDQPQHF,TGTGCCATCAGTGATCGGACAGGGTTCGATCAGCCCCAGCATTTT